This TCR beta chain was identified in a study of regulatory T cells. The primer mix had 52 TRBV and 13 TRBJ primers. The table came from immunoSEQ multiplex PCR; TCRdb's copy has only in-frame clones and leaves some out. The table lists approximately 20,000 clones, roughly 93% of them singletons. A word on this clone: Its antigen is unknown.

All CD3G-deficient patients showed autoimmunity, more severe in two. At testing, patients were 2 to 39 years old, with reduced naive and increased memory T-cell proportions. There are 12 residues in the CDR3. The ends were cut back, 3 bases at V and 4 bases at J, with 6 bases in the middle. CDR1 MDHEN and CDR2 SYDVKM come from the germline V gene. Study-wide results and limits: Regulatory T cells showed the strongest V-J pair restriction and V/J gene skewing among patient repertoires. Control CD8+ cells showed a nonsignificant trend toward higher Shannon entropy than patient CD8+ cells.

The clonotype comes from a child aged 2 to 10 with CD3G deficiency. The sequenced sample was CD8+ T cells sorted from blood. The J gene is TRBJ1-1, the V gene TRBV28, with D possibly TRBD1 on 5 matching bases. CDR3 bases: TGTGCCAGCAGTTTCCAGGGCACTGAAGCTTTCTTT. Translating it yields CASSFQGTEAFF. Complete variable domain (other parts from reference TRBV28 and TRBJ1-1): DVKVTQSSRYLVKRTGEKVFLECVQDMDHENMFWYRQDPGLGLRLIYFSYDVKMKEKGDIPEGYSVSREKKERFSLILESASTNQTSMYLCASSFQGTEAFFGQGTRLTVV.